The present T cell receptor (beta chain) was sequenced within a study of cytomegalovirus exposure and HLA in healthy donors. Broader study findings: When presence/absence was analysed, sequencing depth was taken to be roughly uniform across donors.

Turning to this clone: Antigen: not known.

Per the germline V gene, CDR1 is MDHEN and CDR2 is SYDVKM. This CDR3 is 15 amino acids long. V was pared by 4 bases and J by 4 bases, with 7 bases of the junction left unmatched. The PCR ran on 60 Vbeta and 13 Jbeta primers. The protocol was immunoSEQ multiplex PCR, while the TCRdb copy is restricted to in-frame clones and leaves out a portion. The data hold approximately 170,000 clones, with 65% to 80% observed a single time. This clonotype originated in a woman aged 40 to 50 in good health and CMV-seropositive. The sample comprised PBMCs. J is TRBJ1-1 and V is TRBV28; the match to TRBD1 covers 9 bases. The CDR3 DNA follows: TGTGCCAGCAGTTCCGCCGGGACAGGGAGCACTGAAGCTTTCTTT. Translating it yields CASSSAGTGSTEAFF.